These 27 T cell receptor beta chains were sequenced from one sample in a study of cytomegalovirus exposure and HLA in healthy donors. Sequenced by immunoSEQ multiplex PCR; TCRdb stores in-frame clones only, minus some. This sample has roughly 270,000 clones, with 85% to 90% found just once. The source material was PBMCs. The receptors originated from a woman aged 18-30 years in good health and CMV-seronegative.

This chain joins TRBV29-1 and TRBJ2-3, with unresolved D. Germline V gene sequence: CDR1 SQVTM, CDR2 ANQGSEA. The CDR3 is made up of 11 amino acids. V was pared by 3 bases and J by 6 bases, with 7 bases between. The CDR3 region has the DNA TGCAGCGTTGAGCCTGGCGATACGCAGTATTTT. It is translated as CSVEPGDTQYF.

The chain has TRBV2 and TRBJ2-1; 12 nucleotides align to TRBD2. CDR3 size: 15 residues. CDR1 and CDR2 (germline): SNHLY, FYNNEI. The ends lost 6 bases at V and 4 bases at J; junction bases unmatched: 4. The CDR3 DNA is TGTGCCAGCAGGACTAGCGGGAGCGCTTACAATGAGCAGTTCTTC. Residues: CASRTSGSAYNEQFF.

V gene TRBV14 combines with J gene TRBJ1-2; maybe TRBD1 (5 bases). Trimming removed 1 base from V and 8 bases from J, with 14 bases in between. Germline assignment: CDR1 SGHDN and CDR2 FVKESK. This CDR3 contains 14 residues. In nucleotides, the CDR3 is TGTGCCAGCAGCCAAGGGTTTGGGGGGGACGGCTACACCTTC. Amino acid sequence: CASSQGFGGDGYTF.

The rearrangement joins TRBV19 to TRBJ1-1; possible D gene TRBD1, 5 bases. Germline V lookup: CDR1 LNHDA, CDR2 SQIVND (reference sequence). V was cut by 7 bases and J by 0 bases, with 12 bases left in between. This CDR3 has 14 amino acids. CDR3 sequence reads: CASKLAGLNTEAFF. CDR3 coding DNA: TGTGCCAGTAAATTGGCGGGGCTGAACACTGAAGCTTTCTTT.

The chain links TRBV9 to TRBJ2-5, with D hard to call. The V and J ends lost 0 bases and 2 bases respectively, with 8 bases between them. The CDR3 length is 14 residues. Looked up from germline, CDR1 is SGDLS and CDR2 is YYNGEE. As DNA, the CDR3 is TGTGCCAGCAGCGTAGACGGTACGCAAGAGACCCAGTACTTC. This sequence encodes CASSVDGTQETQYF.

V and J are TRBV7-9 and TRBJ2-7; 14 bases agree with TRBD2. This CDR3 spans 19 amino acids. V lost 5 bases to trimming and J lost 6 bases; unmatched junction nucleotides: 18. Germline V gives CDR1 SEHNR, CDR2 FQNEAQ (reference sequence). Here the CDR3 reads CASSQGITGTSGSGSEQYF. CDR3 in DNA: TGTGCCAGCAGCCAAGGGATTACCGGGACTAGCGGGAGTGGAAGCGAGCAGTACTTC.

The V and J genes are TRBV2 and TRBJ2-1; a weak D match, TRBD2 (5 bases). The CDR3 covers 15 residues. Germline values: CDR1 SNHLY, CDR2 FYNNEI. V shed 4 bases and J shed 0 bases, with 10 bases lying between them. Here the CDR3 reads CASSVQGSSYNEQFF. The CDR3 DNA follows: TGTGCCAGCAGTGTTCAAGGGAGCTCCTACAATGAGCAGTTCTTC.

DNA for the CDR3: TGTGCCAGCAGTGTACTAGCGGGAGCCACAGATACGCAGTATTTT. It translates to CASSVLAGATDTQYF. This rearrangement joins TRBV6-4 to TRBJ2-3, with 11 bases that match TRBD2. The ends lost 4 bases at V and 2 bases at J; junction bases unmatched: 2. Looked up from germline, CDR1 is MRHNA and CDR2 is SNTAGT. The CDR3 consists of 15 residues.

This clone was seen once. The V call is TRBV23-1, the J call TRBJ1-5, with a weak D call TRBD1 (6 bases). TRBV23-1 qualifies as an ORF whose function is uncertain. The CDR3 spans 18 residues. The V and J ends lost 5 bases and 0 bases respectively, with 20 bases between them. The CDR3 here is CASSLRSAGDHSNQPQHF. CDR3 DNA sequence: TGCGCCAGCAGTTTGAGGTCCGCAGGGGACCATAGCAATCAGCCCCAGCATTTT.

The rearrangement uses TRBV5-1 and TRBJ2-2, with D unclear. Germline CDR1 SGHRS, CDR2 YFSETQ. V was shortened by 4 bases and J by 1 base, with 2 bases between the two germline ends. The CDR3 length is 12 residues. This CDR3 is CASSQNTGELFF. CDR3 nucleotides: TGCGCCAGCAGCCAGAACACCGGGGAGCTGTTTTTT.

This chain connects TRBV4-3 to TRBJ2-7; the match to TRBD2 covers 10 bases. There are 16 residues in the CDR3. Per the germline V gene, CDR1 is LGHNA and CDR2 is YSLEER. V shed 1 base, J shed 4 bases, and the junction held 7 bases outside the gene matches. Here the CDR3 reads CASSQGTSGPFYEQYF. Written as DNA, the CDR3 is TGCGCCAGCAGCCAAGGGACTAGCGGACCCTTTTACGAGCAGTACTTC.

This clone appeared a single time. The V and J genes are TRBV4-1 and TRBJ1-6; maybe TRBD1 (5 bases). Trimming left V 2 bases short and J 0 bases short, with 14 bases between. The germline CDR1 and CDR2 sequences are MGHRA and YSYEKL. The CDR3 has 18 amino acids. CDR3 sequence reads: CASSQLPGTYSYNSPLHF. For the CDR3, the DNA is TGCGCCAGCAGCCAACTTCCCGGGACTTACTCCTATAATTCACCCCTCCACTTT.

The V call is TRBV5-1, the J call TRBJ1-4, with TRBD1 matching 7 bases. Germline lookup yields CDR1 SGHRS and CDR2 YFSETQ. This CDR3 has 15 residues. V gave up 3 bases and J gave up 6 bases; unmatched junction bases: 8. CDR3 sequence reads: CASSWQTGLYEKLFF. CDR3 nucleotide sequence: TGCGCCAGCAGCTGGCAGACAGGGCTATATGAAAAACTGTTTTTT.

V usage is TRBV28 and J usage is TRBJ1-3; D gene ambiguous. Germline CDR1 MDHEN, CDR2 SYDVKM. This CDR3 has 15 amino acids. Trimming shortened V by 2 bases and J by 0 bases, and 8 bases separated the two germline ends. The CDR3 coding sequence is TGTGCCAGCAGTTTAGGTACAGCCTCTGGAAACACCATATATTTT. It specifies CASSLGTASGNTIYF.

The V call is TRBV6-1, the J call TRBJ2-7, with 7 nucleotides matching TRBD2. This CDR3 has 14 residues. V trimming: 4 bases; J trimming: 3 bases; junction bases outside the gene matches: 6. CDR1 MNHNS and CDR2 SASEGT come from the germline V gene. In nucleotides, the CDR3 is TGTGCCAGCAGTGCCGGACTAGTCGACTACGAGCAGTACTTC. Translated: CASSAGLVDYEQYF.

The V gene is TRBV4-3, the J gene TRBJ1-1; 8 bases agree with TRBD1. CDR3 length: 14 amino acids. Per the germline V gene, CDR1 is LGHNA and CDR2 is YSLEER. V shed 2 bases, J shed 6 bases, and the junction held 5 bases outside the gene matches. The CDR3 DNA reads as TGCGCCAGCAGCCAAACGGACAGGGTCGCTGAAGCTTTCTTT. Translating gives CASSQTDRVAEAFF.

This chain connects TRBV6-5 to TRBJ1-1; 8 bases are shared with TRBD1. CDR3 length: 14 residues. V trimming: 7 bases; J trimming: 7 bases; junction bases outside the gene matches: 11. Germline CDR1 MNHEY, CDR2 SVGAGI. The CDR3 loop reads CASNRDRTKGEAFF. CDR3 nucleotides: TGTGCCAGCAATCGGGACAGGACGAAGGGTGAAGCTTTCTTT.

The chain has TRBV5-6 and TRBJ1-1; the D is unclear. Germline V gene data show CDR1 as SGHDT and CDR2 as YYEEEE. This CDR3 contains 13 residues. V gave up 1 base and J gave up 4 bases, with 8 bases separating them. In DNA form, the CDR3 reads TGTGCCAGCAGCTTGCGGTCAGGCACTGAAGCTTTCTTT. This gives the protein CASSLRSGTEAFF.

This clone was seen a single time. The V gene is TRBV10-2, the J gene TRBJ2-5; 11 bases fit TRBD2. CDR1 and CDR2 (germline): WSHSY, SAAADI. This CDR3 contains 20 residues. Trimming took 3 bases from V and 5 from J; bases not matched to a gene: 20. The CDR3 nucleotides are TGCGCCAGCAGTGACTTCCTAGCGGGAGGACTAAATCGGAAGGGCGAGACCCAGTACTTC. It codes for CASSDFLAGGLNRKGETQYF.

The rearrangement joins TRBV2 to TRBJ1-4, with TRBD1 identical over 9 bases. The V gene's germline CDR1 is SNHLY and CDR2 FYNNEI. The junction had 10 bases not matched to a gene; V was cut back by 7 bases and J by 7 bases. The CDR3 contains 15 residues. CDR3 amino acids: CASKRTGTGSEKLFF. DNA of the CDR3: TGTGCCAGCAAAAGAACCGGGACAGGGAGTGAAAAACTGTTTTTT.

In nucleotides, the CDR3 is TGTGCCAGCAGCAGTCAGGGGGAGAAGTATCAGCCCCAGCATTTT. It yields the protein CASSSQGEKYQPQHF. V and J are TRBV13 and TRBJ1-5, with TRBD1 matching 7 bases. Germline V gene sequence: CDR1 PRHDT, CDR2 FYEKMQ (reference sequence). The CDR3 spans 15 residues. The V segment lost 5 bases and the J segment 5 bases; nucleotides outside the gene matches: 9.

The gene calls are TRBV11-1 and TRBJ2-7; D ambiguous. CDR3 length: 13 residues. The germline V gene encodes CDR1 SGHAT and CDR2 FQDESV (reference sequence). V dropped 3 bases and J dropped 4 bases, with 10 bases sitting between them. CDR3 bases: TGTGCCAGCAGCTTCGCATCCGGGTACGAGCAGTACTTC. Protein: CASSFASGYEQYF.

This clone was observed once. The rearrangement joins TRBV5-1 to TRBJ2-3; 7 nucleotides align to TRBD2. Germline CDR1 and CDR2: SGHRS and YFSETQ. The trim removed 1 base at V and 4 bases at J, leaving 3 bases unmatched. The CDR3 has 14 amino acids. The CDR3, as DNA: TGCGCCAGCAGCTTGTGGCGGGAGTCAGATACGCAGTATTTT. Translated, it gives CASSLWRESDTQYF.

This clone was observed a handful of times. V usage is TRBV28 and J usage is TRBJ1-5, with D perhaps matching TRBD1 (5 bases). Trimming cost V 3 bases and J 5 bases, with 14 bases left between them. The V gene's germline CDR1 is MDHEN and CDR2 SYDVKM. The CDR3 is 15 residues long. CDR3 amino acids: CASSLGGSSYQPQHF. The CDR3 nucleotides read TGTGCCAGCAGTTTGGGGGGATCCTCATATCAGCCCCAGCATTTT.

The CDR3 spells CASSLTLRSYEQYF. Written as DNA, the CDR3 is TGTGCCAGCAGTTTAACCCTGCGGTCCTACGAGCAGTACTTC. The chain is built from TRBV28 and TRBJ2-7; no clear D. The CDR3 sequence is 14 residues long. Per the germline V gene, CDR1 is MDHEN and CDR2 is SYDVKM. V dropped 2 bases and J dropped 1 base, with 9 bases sitting between them.

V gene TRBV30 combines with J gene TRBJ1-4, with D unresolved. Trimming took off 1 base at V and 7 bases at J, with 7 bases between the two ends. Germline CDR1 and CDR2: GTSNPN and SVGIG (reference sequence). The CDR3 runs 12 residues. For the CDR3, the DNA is TGTGCCTGGAGTGGGCCCTTTGAAAAACTGTTTTTT. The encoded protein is CAWSGPFEKLFF.

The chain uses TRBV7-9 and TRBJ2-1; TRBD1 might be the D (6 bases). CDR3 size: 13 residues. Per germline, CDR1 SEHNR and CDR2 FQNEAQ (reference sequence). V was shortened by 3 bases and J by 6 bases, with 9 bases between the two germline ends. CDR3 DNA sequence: TGTGCCAGCAGCTTCGGACAGCCCAATGAGCAGTTCTTC. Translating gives CASSFGQPNEQFF.